This passage covers 25 T cell receptor beta chains from one sample sequenced in a study of blood T cells in healthy people across ages. With a J-beta primer mix and a sample-barcoded 5' primer, a second PCR ran about 7 to 12 cycles. TCRdb analysed the 5' RACE reads with MiXCR anew, one entry per CDR3 protein. The table includes some 690,000 distinct CDR3 sequences, approximately 22% detected once. Sequencing input: blood. The receptor source for this set is a man aged 65 to 85 in good health.

V is TRBV7-9 and J is TRBJ2-1; D is unclear. The CDR3 is 13 amino acids. Per the germline V gene, CDR1 is SEHNR and CDR2 is FQNEAQ (reference sequence). The V gene lost 1 base and the J gene lost 5 bases, with 6 bases spanning the gap. The chain's CDR3 is CASSLGAHNEQFF. The CDR3 region has the DNA TGTGCCAGCAGCTTAGGGGCACACAATGAGCAGTTCTTC.

This clonotype was detected a few times. This chain connects TRBV29-1 to TRBJ2-4; a possible D gene is TRBD1 (6 bases). Trimming shortened V by 4 bases and J by 5 bases, and 12 bases separated the two germline ends. From germline, CDR1 is SQVTM and CDR2 ANQGSEA. This CDR3 is 13 amino acids long. The CDR3, as DNA: TGCAGCGTTGCCTGGACAGTCCAAAACATTCAGTACTTC. Translating gives CSVAWTVQNIQYF.

The chain has TRBV5-1 and TRBJ2-1; TRBD2 matches at 10 bases. V lost 0 bases to trimming and J lost 0 bases; unmatched junction nucleotides: 3. Germline V gene data show CDR1 as SGHRS and CDR2 as YFSETQ. This CDR3 is 17 amino acids long. The CDR3: CASSLERGGSSYNEQFF. CDR3 sequence (DNA): TGCGCCAGCAGCTTGGAGCGGGGGGGTAGCTCCTACAATGAGCAGTTCTTC.

This rearrangement joins TRBV2 to TRBJ2-7; 8 bases fit TRBD2. Judging by the DNA end, TRBJ2-1 fits better; the J call may be wrong. The germline V gene encodes CDR1 SNHLY and CDR2 FYNNEI. This CDR3 is built from 16 residues. The CDR3 region has the DNA TGTGCCAGCACCAGATTAGCGGGGAATGCTTTTATTGAGCAGTTCTTC. It translates to CASTRLAGNAFIEQFF.

The chain recombines TRBV14 with TRBJ1-5; no clear D. The CDR3 has 13 residues. Germline CDR1 reads SGHDN; CDR2 reads FVKESK. The V gene lost 2 bases and the J gene lost 1 base, with 3 bases spanning the gap. In nucleotides, the CDR3 is TGTGCCAGCAGCCAAACCAGCAATCAGCCCCAGCATTTT. This gives the protein CASSQTSNQPQHF.

This clonotype was seen a few times. The chain links TRBV11-2 to TRBJ2-1; D uncertain. The CDR3 consists of 15 residues. Germline V gene lookup returns CDR1 SGHAT and CDR2 FQNNGV. V lost 3 bases, J lost 5 bases, and 14 bases lay in between. The CDR3 nucleotides are TGTGCCAGCAGCTTCGGCTACCGCGTTAACAATGAGCAGTTCTTC. It translates to CASSFGYRVNNEQFF.

The count of this clonotype is one. The chain couples TRBV24-1 to TRBJ1-1; the D gene is possibly TRBD1 (6 bases). Trimming removed 0 bases at V and 1 base at J, with 20 bases between. This CDR3 contains 19 residues. Germline V gene data show CDR1 as KGHDR and CDR2 as SFDVKD. CDR3 residues: CATSDLHKTSWTANTEAFF. The CDR3, as DNA: TGTGCCACCAGTGATTTGCATAAAACCTCGTGGACAGCGAACACTGAAGCTTTCTTT.

This clonotype appeared a few times. The chain couples TRBV12-3 or TRBV12-4 to TRBJ1-2; D gene ambiguous. Trimming cost V 3 bases and J 3 bases, with 11 bases left between them. The CDR3 contains 14 residues. The CDR3 reads CASSLGFLDYGYTF. DNA of the CDR3: TGTGCCAGCAGTTTGGGGTTCCTTGACTATGGCTACACCTTC.

This clonotype has just a few counts. The chain is built from TRBV5-1 and TRBJ2-5; 7 bases line up with TRBD1. Germline lookup yields CDR1 SGHRS and CDR2 YFSETQ. The junction had 9 bases not matched to a gene; V was cut back by 5 bases and J by 5 bases. The CDR3 loop spans 14 amino acids. The CDR3 sequence: CASSSRTGRETQYF. CDR3 coding DNA: TGCGCCAGCAGTTCTAGGACAGGTCGGGAGACCCAGTACTTC.

The chain uses TRBV28 and TRBJ1-5; 8 bases are shared with TRBD1. The CDR3 consists of 15 residues. Germline V gene lookup returns CDR1 MDHEN and CDR2 SYDVKM. The V gene end was trimmed by 8 bases and the J gene end by 0 bases; junction bases not matched to a gene: 6. This CDR3 is CASLQGGLSNQPQHF. The CDR3 nucleotides read TGTGCCAGCCTACAGGGGGGACTTAGCAATCAGCCCCAGCATTTT.

This clonotype came up a few times. This chain links TRBV20-1 with TRBJ1-5, with D possibly being TRBD1 (5 bases). CDR3 length: 16 residues. CDR1 is DFQATT and CDR2 is SNEGSKA in the germline V gene (reference sequence). Trimming took off 6 bases at V and 0 bases at J, with 18 bases between the two ends. The CDR3 protein is CSALNQGWFSNQPQHF. Written as DNA, the CDR3 is TGCAGTGCCCTCAACCAGGGCTGGTTTAGCAATCAGCCCCAGCATTTT.

This clonotype was observed a handful of times. This chain connects TRBV20-1 to TRBJ1-6; no clear D. CDR3 length equals 13 residues. CDR1 is DFQATT and CDR2 is SNEGSKA in the germline V gene (reference sequence). Deletions cut 1 base from V and 7 bases from J, with 8 bases between. Here the CDR3 reads CSARAIGNSPLHF. The CDR3 coding sequence is TGCAGTGCTAGAGCGATTGGGAATTCACCCCTCCACTTT.

The chain has TRBV20-1 and TRBJ2-5; 15 nucleotides align to TRBD2. CDR3 size: 15 residues. The germline V gene has CDR1 DFQATT and CDR2 SNEGSKA (reference sequence). V gave up 4 bases and J gave up 5 bases; unmatched junction bases: 5. The CDR3, as DNA: TGCAGTGCTACCGGACTAGCGGGAGGGCTGGAGACCCAGTACTTC. It translates to CSATGLAGGLETQYF.

This clonotype has a handful of counts. The chain links TRBV5-1 to TRBJ2-5; tentatively, D is TRBD1 (6 bases). The J call may not be correct, given that the DNA end is closer to TRBJ2-7. The germline V gene encodes CDR1 SGHRS and CDR2 YFSETQ. This CDR3 is 14 amino acids long. The chain's CDR3 is CASSEEPRGHEQYF. In DNA form, the CDR3 reads TGCGCCAGCAGCGAAGAACCCAGGGGCCACGAGCAGTACTTC.

The chain joins TRBV10-3 to TRBJ2-7, with 8 bases matching TRBD1. Germline V gives CDR1 ENHRY, CDR2 SYGVKD. V lost 4 bases, J lost 9 bases, and 11 bases stayed unmatched. The CDR3 contains 14 residues. The CDR3 sequence: CAISVETGASVQYF. For the CDR3, the DNA is TGTGCCATCAGTGTTGAGACAGGGGCATCCGTGCAGTACTTC.

For this clonotype: Because the CDR3 is missing its conserved closing phenylalanine or tryptophan, this is likely a read error. The chain uses TRBV20-1 and TRBJ2-5; D possibly corresponds to TRBD2 (6 bases). In germline, CDR1 is DFQATT, CDR2 SNEGSKA (reference sequence). The ends were cut back, 3 bases at V and 11 bases at J, with 22 bases in the middle. The CDR3 has 14 amino acids. CDR3 nucleotide sequence: TGCAGTGCTAGTCCGGGGGTGGGAGTACGAGAGCAGTACGTC. It encodes CSASPGVGVREQYV.

The chain couples TRBV7-9 to TRBJ2-7, with D tentatively TRBD1 or TRBD2 (5 bases each). The germline CDR1 and CDR2 sequences are SEHNR and FQNEAQ (reference sequence). V was shortened by 5 bases and J by 0 bases, with 11 bases between the two germline ends. The CDR3 extends over 14 amino acids. CDR3 DNA: TGTGCCAGCAGCACATCGGGGACCTCCTACGAGCAGTACTTC. This encodes CASSTSGTSYEQYF.

The chain is built from TRBV5-1 and TRBJ1-1, with a weak D call TRBD1 (6 bases). The CDR3 covers 14 residues. V was shortened by 6 bases and J by 2 bases, with 14 bases between the two germline ends. Germline CDR1 is SGHRS and CDR2 is YFSETQ. CDR3 nucleotide sequence: TGCGCCAGCACCAGGACAGACTTCAACACTGAAGCTTTCTTT. It specifies CASTRTDFNTEAFF.

V and J are TRBV6-2 or TRBV6-3 and TRBJ2-7; no definite D call. The germline gives CDR1 MNHEY, CDR2 SVGEGT. Trimming removed 4 bases from V and 0 bases from J, with 16 bases in between. The CDR3 sequence is 16 residues long. The CDR3 region is CASSSGMGLRSYEQYF. DNA for the CDR3: TGTGCCAGCAGTTCCGGCATGGGTCTTCGCTCCTACGAGCAGTACTTC.

Note on this clonotype: One end of the junction does not line up with germline, which may come from a read error. This chain's CDR3 is CAGSYTTSNNEQFF. The CDR3 bases are TGTGCCGGCAGCTACACCACTTCCAACAATGAGCAGTTCTTC. The genes are TRBV7-9 and TRBJ2-1; D is uncertain. This CDR3 has 14 amino acids. The V gene's germline CDR1 is SEHNR and CDR2 FQNEAQ (reference sequence). The variable domain in full, completed from reference TRBV7-9 and TRBJ2-1, reads DTGVSQNPRHKITKRGQNVTFRCDPISEHNRLYWYRQTLGQGPEFLTYFQNEAQLEKSRLLSDRFSAERPKGSFSTLEIQRTEQGDSAMYLCAGSYTTSNNEQFFGPGTRLTVL.

A note on this clonotype: A single base separates this from a much larger clone, so it may be a read error. The rearrangement uses TRBV10-3 and TRBJ2-1; possible D gene TRBD2, 6 bases. This CDR3 comprises 13 residues. CDR1 is ENHRY and CDR2 is SYGVKD in the germline V gene. Here the CDR3 DNA reads TGTGCCGTCAGTGGCGATAGCGGCAATGAGCAGTTCTTC. Protein product: CAVSGDSGNEQFF.

This clonotype was detected only a few times. The J gene is TRBJ1-4, the V gene TRBV6-6, with a tentative D call TRBD1 (5 bases). Trimming removed 2 bases from V and 6 bases from J, with 16 bases in between. CDR3 length: 16 amino acids. CDR1 is MNHNY and CDR2 is SVGAGI in the germline V gene (reference sequence). The CDR3 bases are TGTGCCAGCAGTTACAGGGCGGGGAGGGGAGATGAAAAACTGTTTTTT. This translates into CASSYRAGRGDEKLFF.

This clonotype occurred many times. This chain connects TRBV15 to TRBJ2-5; 7 bases fit TRBD2. The germline V gene has CDR1 LNHNV and CDR2 YYDKDF (reference sequence). J gave up 4 bases and V 8 bases, and 7 bases lay outside the gene matches. This CDR3 spans 13 amino acids. This chain's CDR3 is CATGRIAGETQYF. CDR3 sequence (DNA): TGTGCCACCGGCCGAATAGCGGGAGAGACCCAGTACTTC.

This clonotype turned up a few times. The V gene is TRBV3-1, the J gene TRBJ2-2; D is possibly TRBD2 (7 bases). The V end lost 3 bases, the J end lost 2 bases, and 10 bases lay between the germline ends. Germline-derived CDR1 and CDR2 are LGHDT and YNNKEL (reference sequence). The CDR3 extends over 15 amino acids. CDR3 in amino acids: CASSQAGANTGELFF. As DNA, the CDR3 is TGTGCCAGCAGCCAGGCGGGGGCTAACACCGGGGAGCTGTTTTTT.

This clonotype was observed many times. The J gene is TRBJ1-2, the V gene TRBV5-1; TRBD1 matches at 7 bases. CDR1 SGHRS and CDR2 YFSETQ come from the germline V gene. The CDR3 contains 16 residues. Germline trimming cut 0 bases from V and 8 bases from J; bases unmatched to any gene: 13. The CDR3 bases are TGCGCCAGCAGCTTGGGGCACGAGACAGGGAGCCTGGGCTACACCTTC. It translates to CASSLGHETGSLGYTF.